These 16 T cell receptor beta chains were all obtained from the same sample, sequenced in a study of cytotoxic CD8 clonotypes in ibrutinib-treated CLL. Measured with immunoSEQ multiplex PCR; TCRdb has only the in-frame clones, and not every one. The sample has approximately 170,000 clones; over 75% are singletons. This specimen was PBMCs, taken at disease progression, from a patient treated with ibrutinib. These receptors all stem from a human donor with chronic lymphocytic leukemia.

V gene TRBV6-5 combines with J gene TRBJ1-2; 7 bases are shared with TRBD1. CDR1 and CDR2 (germline): MNHEY, SVGAGI. This CDR3 has 14 amino acids. The trim removed 7 bases at V and 7 bases at J, leaving 12 bases unmatched. Here the CDR3 DNA reads TGTGCCAGCACCAGGACAGGCGAGGCGCGTGGCTACACCTTC. Residues: CASTRTGEARGYTF.

V is TRBV28 and J is TRBJ1-3; D not resolved. Trimming cost V 5 bases and J 4 bases, with 9 bases left between them. Per germline, CDR1 MDHEN and CDR2 SYDVKM. This CDR3 is 13 amino acids long. CDR3 amino acids: CASSGGEGNTIYF. The CDR3, as DNA: TGTGCCAGCAGTGGCGGGGAGGGAAACACCATATATTTT.

V and J are TRBV4-1 and TRBJ1-1; D is possibly TRBD1 (5 bases). Trimming cost V 0 bases and J 1 base, with 9 bases left between them. The CDR3 covers 15 residues. Germline values: CDR1 MGHRA, CDR2 YSYEKL. The CDR3 region is CASSQDTGRNTEAFF. The CDR3 nucleotides are TGCGCCAGCAGCCAAGATACGGGGCGGAACACTGAAGCTTTCTTT.

V is TRBV4-1 and J is TRBJ2-7; weak D call: TRBD2 (5 bases). Trimming left V 2 bases short and J 5 bases short, with 13 bases between. Germline-derived CDR1 and CDR2 are MGHRA and YSYEKL. The CDR3 runs to 14 residues. Here the CDR3 DNA reads TGCGCCAGCAGCCAACCGGGGTATAACAACGAGCAGTACTTC. It translates to CASSQPGYNNEQYF.

The rearrangement uses TRBV5-5 and TRBJ1-1; possible D gene TRBD1, 6 bases. Per the germline V gene, CDR1 is SGHKS and CDR2 is YYEKEE (reference sequence). There are 16 residues in the CDR3. V shed 1 base and J shed 4 bases, with 17 bases lying between them. The chain's CDR3 is CASSLFQPGEGTEAFF. CDR3 DNA: TGTGCCAGCAGCTTGTTTCAGCCAGGGGAGGGCACTGAAGCTTTCTTT.

The CDR3 here is CASSYGGGMRTEAFF. The DNA for the CDR3 is TGTGCCAGCAGTTACGGCGGGGGAATGAGGACTGAAGCTTTCTTT. The chain uses TRBV6-5 and TRBJ1-1; possible D gene TRBD1, 5 bases. The CDR3 contains 15 residues. CDR1 MNHEY and CDR2 SVGAGI come from the germline V gene. V lost 2 bases and J 5 bases, leaving 15 bases between the germline ends.

The chain joins TRBV27 to TRBJ2-2, with 11 bases lining up with TRBD2. CDR1 and CDR2 (germline): MNHEY, SMNVEV (reference sequence). This CDR3 contains 16 residues. V lost 6 bases to trimming and J lost 7 bases; unmatched junction nucleotides: 10. Here the CDR3 reads CASRHITSGSGGELFF. DNA for the CDR3: TGTGCCAGCAGGCATATAACTAGCGGGAGCGGCGGGGAGCTGTTTTTT.

The V gene is TRBV11-3, the J gene TRBJ2-5; a possible D gene is TRBD1 (8 bases). This CDR3 has 17 residues. The V gene lost 5 bases and the J gene lost 4 bases, with 23 bases spanning the gap. Germline V gives CDR1 SGHNT, CDR2 YENEEA. In DNA form, the CDR3 reads TGTGCCAGCAGCCCCACGCCACAGGGGGGGTTCAGAGAGACCCAGTACTTC. As protein: CASSPTPQGGFRETQYF.

The chain joins TRBV28 to TRBJ2-7, with 9 bases identical to TRBD1. V was pared by 4 bases and J by 0 bases, with 7 bases of the junction left unmatched. This CDR3 contains 16 residues. The germline V gene encodes CDR1 MDHEN and CDR2 SYDVKM. The CDR3 region is CASSSPGTGSSYEQYF. CDR3 coding DNA: TGTGCCAGCAGTTCCCCCGGGACAGGGAGCTCCTACGAGCAGTACTTC.

This clone was detected only a few times. The J gene is TRBJ2-3, the V gene TRBV19, with 8 bases that match TRBD2. This CDR3 contains 14 residues. The V and J ends lost 3 bases and 5 bases, in that order; junction bases with no gene match: 4. The germline CDR1 and CDR2 sequences are LNHDA and SQIVND (reference sequence). The CDR3 sequence: CASSMGLGRDTQYF. The CDR3 nucleotides read TGTGCCAGTAGTATGGGACTAGGAAGAGATACGCAGTATTTT.

CDR3 nucleotides: TGTGCCAGCAAAGTGGAACGCCCCTACAATGAGCAGTTCTTC. Translated: CASKVERPYNEQFF. The J gene is TRBJ2-1, the V gene TRBV28; the D is unclear. The V and J ends lost 7 bases and 2 bases respectively, with 12 bases between them. Germline-derived CDR1 and CDR2 are MDHEN and SYDVKM. The CDR3 totals 14 residues.

This clone was detected a few times. This chain connects TRBV28 to TRBJ2-7; TRBD1 agrees at 9 bases. CDR3 size: 16 residues. J lost 3 bases, V lost 1 base, and 7 bases had no gene match. Germline V gene data show CDR1 as MDHEN and CDR2 as SYDVKM. CDR3 bases: TGTGCCAGCAGTTTATTGGATACGGGACAGGGCTACGAGCAGTACTTC. Its protein product is CASSLLDTGQGYEQYF.

The chain uses TRBV28 and TRBJ2-2; weak D call: TRBD2 (5 bases). The CDR3 runs to 14 residues. Germline lookup yields CDR1 MDHEN and CDR2 SYDVKM. Trimming took 6 bases from V and 0 from J, leaving 8 bases between them. CDR3 DNA: TGTGCCAGCAGGAGCGGCTCGAACACCGGGGAGCTGTTTTTT. Translation gives CASRSGSNTGELFF.

J is TRBJ2-1 and V is TRBV6-1; D tentatively reads TRBD1 or TRBD2 (6 bases each). With 2 bases removed from V and 4 bases from J, the gap between germline ends came to 12 bases. Looked up from germline, CDR1 is MNHNS and CDR2 is SASEGT. This CDR3 region has 15 residues. The CDR3 loop is CASSESRGRYNEQFF. For the CDR3, the DNA is TGTGCCAGCAGTGAAAGTCGGGGGCGTTACAATGAGCAGTTCTTC.

This clone was observed once. V usage is TRBV18 and J usage is TRBJ1-2; 7 bases align to TRBD1. Trimming at V came to 6 bases and at J to 2 bases, leaving 6 bases not matched to a gene. Germline CDR1 reads KGHSH; CDR2 reads LQKENI. This CDR3 is built from 14 residues. The CDR3 region has the DNA TGTGCCAGCTCCACTTCGACAGGGAACTATGGCTACACCTTC. Protein product: CASSTSTGNYGYTF.

The J gene is TRBJ1-2, the V gene TRBV27; D ambiguous. The germline gives CDR1 MNHEY, CDR2 SMNVEV (reference sequence). CDR3 length: 13 amino acids. V dropped 3 bases and J dropped 3 bases, with 8 bases sitting between them. The CDR3 sequence: CASSFWRYYGYTF. The CDR3 region has the DNA TGTGCCAGCAGTTTCTGGAGATACTATGGCTACACCTTC.